This is a list of T cell receptor beta chains from one sample in a study of T cells after yellow fever vaccination. TCRdb processed the 5' RACE reads anew with MiXCR; each CDR3 protein has one entry. Here the sample spans just over 250,000 distinct CDR3 sequences, approximately 5.2% being singletons. The sequencing used CD4+ T cells sorted from PBMCs, collected on the day of the yellow fever booster vaccination. These TCRs come from a man aged 18 to 30 who received the YFV17D yellow fever vaccine. The CDR3 runs from the conserved cysteine through the conserved F or W. A D gene is named only where the DNA matches it firmly. A row's size may be missing; if present it is once, few, many or a size class.

V gene	clone size	J gene	D gene	CDR3 DNA	CDR3 protein
TRBV10-3	few	TRBJ1-2	TRBD1	TGTGCCATCAGTGAGCCGGGACAGGGGGACTACACCTTC	CAISEPGQGDYTF
TRBV7-2	once	TRBJ2-5	NA	TGTGCCAGCAGCTTAAGCGCACCAGCGGCGATCCAAGAGACCCAGTACTTC	CASSLSAPAAIQETQYF
TRBV4-1	few	TRBJ1-1	NA	TGCGCCAGCAGCCAGGGTCCGGGGAACACTGAAGCTTTCTTT	CASSQGPGNTEAFF
TRBV4-1	NA	TRBJ2-1	NA	TGCGCCAGCAGCCGCATACCGAACAATGAGCAGTTCTTC	CASSRIPNNEQFF
TRBV9	few	TRBJ1-2	NA	TGTGCCAGCAGCGTAGATATAGGGGTAAACTATGGCTACACCTTC	CASSVDIGVNYGYTF
TRBV6-2/TRBV6-3	NA	TRBJ1-2	NA	TGTGCCAGCAGTTACTCCCCCCGGACACTGAGACTTCGCTACACCTTC	CASSYSPRTLRLRYTF
TRBV7-9	NA	TRBJ2-5	NA	TGTGCCAGCAGACCAGGGCTGATGGAGACCCAGTACTTC	CASRPGLMETQYF
TRBV7-2	few	TRBJ2-1	TRBD1	TGTGCCAGCAGCTTTGACAGGGGCAATGAGCAGTTCTTC	CASSFDRGNEQFF
TRBV7-9	many	TRBJ1-3	TRBD1	TGTGCCAGCAGCTTAGCGCTCCAGGGGGCTAAAGACACCATATATTTT	CASSLALQGAKDTIYF
TRBV20-1	many	TRBJ2-7	TRBD2	TGCAGTGCCCAACGGGGGGGCGAGTACGAGCAGTACTTC	CSAQRGGEYEQYF
TRBV5-5	many	TRBJ2-2	NA	TGTGCCAGCATTCAGGGATGGACCGGGGAGCTGTTTTTT	CASIQGWTGELFF
TRBV12-3/TRBV12-4	few	TRBJ1-4	TRBD1	TGTGCCAGCAGCGCGACAGGGGTTGAAAAACTGTTTTTT	CASSATGVEKLFF
TRBV12-3/TRBV12-4	NA	TRBJ2-3	NA	TGTGCCAGCACCTCTGGACCGGGCTCAGATACGCAGTATTTT	CASTSGPGSDTQYF
TRBV27	few	TRBJ1-5	NA	TGTGCCAGCAGTTTGTCCTTGAATCAGCCCCAGCATTTT	CASSLSLNQPQHF
TRBV12-3/TRBV12-4	many	TRBJ2-2	NA	TGTGCCAGCAGTTTGCAGGGGACGATGTTTGTTGCCGGGGAGCTGTTTTTT	CASSLQGTMFVAGELFF
TRBV7-2	NA	TRBJ2-3	NA	TGTGCCAGCAGCCCAATCTCCACGCCAGATACGCAGTATTTT	CASSPISTPDTQYF
TRBV7-2	many	TRBJ1-1	NA	TGTGCCAGCAGCCCGGGACTAGCAAAGAACACTGAAGCTTTCTTT	CASSPGLAKNTEAFF
TRBV28	few	TRBJ1-4	NA	TGTGCCAGCAGCTTGGACGTCGGGGAAAAACTGTTTTTT	CASSLDVGEKLFF
TRBV3-1	many	TRBJ2-3	NA	TGTGCCAGCAGCCAAGGTGTGGGGACCACAGATACGCAGTATTTT	CASSQGVGTTDTQYF
TRBV6-5	many	TRBJ2-2	NA	TGTGCCAGCAGTTACAGTACAGGGAGCCCTACAAACACCGGGGAGCTGTTTTTT	CASSYSTGSPTNTGELFF
TRBV4-2	NA	TRBJ2-7	NA	TGTGCCAGCAGCCAACACGGACAGCGACATTCCTACGAGCAGTACTTC	CASSQHGQRHSYEQYF
TRBV7-8	NA	TRBJ2-1	TRBD1	TGTGCCAGCAGCTTTCGGCAGGGGGCTAGCAATGAGCAGTTCTTC	CASSFRQGASNEQFF
TRBV7-2	few	TRBJ2-5	TRBD2	TGTGCCAGCAGCACACGTAGTCGGGGGGAAGAGACCCAGTACTTC	CASSTRSRGEETQYF
TRBV5-1	NA	TRBJ2-1	TRBD2	TGCGCCAGCAGCTGGACTAGCAATGAGCAGTTCTTC	CASSWTSNEQFF
TRBV6-5	NA	TRBJ2-5	TRBD1	TGTGCCAGCAGTCGTCAGGGGGCTCTGGAGACCCAGTACTTC	CASSRQGALETQYF
TRBV7-3	many	TRBJ2-3	NA	TGTGCCAGCAGCTCGGGCGCCACATCGGATACGCAGTATTTT	CASSSGATSDTQYF
TRBV7-9	many	TRBJ2-3	NA	TGTGCCAGCAGCCCCGCGGCTAGCACAGATACGCAGTATTTT	CASSPAASTDTQYF
TRBV25-1	many	TRBJ1-6	NA	TGTGCCAGCAGTGAAGGGGCACCCCTCCACTTT	CASSEGAPLHF
TRBV11-2	few	TRBJ2-7	NA	TGTGCCAGCAGCTTAGATCCTGGGCCCCATTACGAGCAGTACTTC	CASSLDPGPHYEQYF
TRBV4-2	few	TRBJ2-2	TRBD2	TGTGCCAGCAGCCAGGGCCTAGGCCTAGCGGCGAACACCGGGGAGCTGTTTTTT	CASSQGLGLAANTGELFF
TRBV12-3/TRBV12-4	many	TRBJ2-2	NA	TGTGCCAGCAGTTTCGTAGGCACCGGGGAGCTGTTTTTT	CASSFVGTGELFF
TRBV2	few	TRBJ2-5	TRBD2	TGTGCCAGCAGGAAAGGACTAGCGGGGGAGTTAGAGACCCAGTACTTC	CASRKGLAGELETQYF
TRBV3-1	few	TRBJ1-4	TRBD1	TGTGCCAGCAGCCAAGGCATCGACAGGGCGAGTGAAAAACTGTTTTTT	CASSQGIDRASEKLFF
TRBV24-1	few	TRBJ2-2	TRBD2	TGTGCCACCAGTGACCCGACTAGCGGGGCTTTCACCGGGGAGCTGTTTTTT	CATSDPTSGAFTGELFF
TRBV11-2	NA	TRBJ2-6	NA	TGTGCCAGTTCAGGACCTGGGGCCTACGTCCTGACTTTC	CASSGPGAYVLTF
TRBV5-1	NA	TRBJ1-6	NA	TGCGCCAGCAGCTCAACGTCGGGCACTCACAATTCACCCCTCCACTTT	CASSSTSGTHNSPLHF
TRBV12-3/TRBV12-4	many	TRBJ2-3	TRBD1	TGTGCCAGCAGTCCGGACAGGACAAGCACAGATACGCAGTATTTT	CASSPDRTSTDTQYF
TRBV6-2/TRBV6-3	many	TRBJ2-1	TRBD1	TGTGCCAGTATCCGGGACAGGAGAAGGAATGAGCAGTTCTTC	CASIRDRRRNEQFF
TRBV19	few	TRBJ1-5	NA	TGTGCCAGTAGTATAGAGTCAGGGTATAGCAATCAGCCCCAGCATTTT	CASSIESGYSNQPQHF
TRBV20-1	NA	TRBJ2-3	NA	TGCAGTGCTAGACTGGGGGCAGATACGCAGTATTTT	CSARLGADTQYF
TRBV20-1	few	TRBJ2-2	NA	TGCAGTGCTAGACCCCCCATAGGGGCAGGGGGGACCGGGGAGCTGTTTTTT	CSARPPIGAGGTGELFF
TRBV7-2	many	TRBJ1-2	NA	TGTGCCAGCAGCTCAGGGAGGGGCCTAGCGGGCTACACCTTC	CASSSGRGLAGYTF
TRBV20-1	few	TRBJ1-1	NA	TGCAGTGTTAGGACAGCCATCAGTGGTGAAGCTTTCTTT	CSVRTAISGEAFF
TRBV5-1	many	TRBJ2-5	TRBD2	TGCGCCAGCAGCCCTGGTGGGTCTAGCGGGGCCCAAGAGACCCAGTACTTC	CASSPGGSSGAQETQYF
TRBV6-1	few	TRBJ2-2	NA	TGTGCCAGCAGTGAACAGGGCGCCAAAAGAGGGGAGCTGTTTTTT	CASSEQGAKRGELFF
TRBV6-5	few	TRBJ1-1	NA	TGTGCCAGCAGTGCGCCTAACGAAGCGAACACTGAAGCTTTCTTT	CASSAPNEANTEAFF
TRBV25-1	many	TRBJ2-1	TRBD1	TGTGCCAGCAGTACAGGGGTCCTCCATAATGAGCAGTTCTTC	CASSTGVLHNEQFF
TRBV20-1	NA	TRBJ2-4	NA	TGCAGTGCTGGCCCTACAGGGCTAGCCAAAAACATTCAGTACTTC	CSAGPTGLAKNIQYF
TRBV7-9	many	TRBJ2-1	TRBD2	TGTGCCAGCGTACTCGGACTAGCGGGGGGGAATGAGCAGTTCTTC	CASVLGLAGGNEQFF
TRBV5-1	many	TRBJ2-7	TRBD1	TGCGCCAGCAGTGGGGACAGTCCCTACGAGCAGTACTTC	CASSGDSPYEQYF
TRBV9	few	TRBJ1-6	TRBD1	TGTGCCAGCAGCGCCCGGACAGGGGGCAATTCACCCCTCCACTTT	CASSARTGGNSPLHF
TRBV7-3	NA	TRBJ2-3	NA	TGTGCCAGCAGCTACTCCCTAGCTAAAACAGATACGCAGTATTTT	CASSYSLAKTDTQYF
TRBV5-1	NA	TRBJ2-1	TRBD2	TGCGCCAGCAGCTTGGTTAGTCAGCGGGGGTATGAGCAGTTCTTC	CASSLVSQRGYEQFF
TRBV20-1	few	TRBJ2-4	NA	TGCAGTGCCGGGGGCAGTATAGCCAAAAACATTCAGTACTTC	CSAGGSIAKNIQYF